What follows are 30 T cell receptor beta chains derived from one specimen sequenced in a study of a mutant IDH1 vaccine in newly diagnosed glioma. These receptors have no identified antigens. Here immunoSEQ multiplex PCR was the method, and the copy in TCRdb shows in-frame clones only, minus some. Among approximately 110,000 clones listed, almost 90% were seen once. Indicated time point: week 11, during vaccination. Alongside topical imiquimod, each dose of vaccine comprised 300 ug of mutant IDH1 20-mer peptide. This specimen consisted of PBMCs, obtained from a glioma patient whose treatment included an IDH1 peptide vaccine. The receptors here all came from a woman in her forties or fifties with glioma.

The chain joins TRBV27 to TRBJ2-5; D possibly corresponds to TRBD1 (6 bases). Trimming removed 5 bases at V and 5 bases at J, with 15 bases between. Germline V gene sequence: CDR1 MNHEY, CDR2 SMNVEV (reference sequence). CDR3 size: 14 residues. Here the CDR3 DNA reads TGTGCCAGCAGTACACAGGGATTTGGCGAGACCCAGTACTTC. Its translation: CASSTQGFGETQYF.

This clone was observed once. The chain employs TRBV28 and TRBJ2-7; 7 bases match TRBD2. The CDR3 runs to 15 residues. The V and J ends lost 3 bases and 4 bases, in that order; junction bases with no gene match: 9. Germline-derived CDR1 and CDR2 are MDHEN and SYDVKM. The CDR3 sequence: CASSFLAGVGYEQYF. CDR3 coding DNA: TGTGCCAGCAGTTTTCTTGCGGGAGTGGGTTACGAGCAGTACTTC.

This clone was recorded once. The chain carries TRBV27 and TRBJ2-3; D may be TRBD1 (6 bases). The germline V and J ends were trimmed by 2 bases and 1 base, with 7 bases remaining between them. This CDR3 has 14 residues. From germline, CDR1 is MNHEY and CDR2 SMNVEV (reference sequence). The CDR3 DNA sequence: TGTGCCAGCAGTTTAGAGGGGGGCACAGATACGCAGTATTTT. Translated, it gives CASSLEGGTDTQYF.

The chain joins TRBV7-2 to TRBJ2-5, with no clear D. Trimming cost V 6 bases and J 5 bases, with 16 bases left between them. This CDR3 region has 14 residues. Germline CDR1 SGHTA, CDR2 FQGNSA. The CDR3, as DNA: TGTGCCAGCAGTCGAGCAGCCCGACGGGAGACCCAGTACTTC. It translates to CASSRAARRETQYF.

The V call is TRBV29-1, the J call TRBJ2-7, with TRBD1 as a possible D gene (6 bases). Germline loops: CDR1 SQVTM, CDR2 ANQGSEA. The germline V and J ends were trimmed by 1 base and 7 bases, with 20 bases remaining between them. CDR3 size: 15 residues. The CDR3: CSVEGLWGPSGEQYF. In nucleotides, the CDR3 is TGCAGCGTTGAAGGCCTATGGGGGCCGTCCGGGGAGCAGTACTTC.

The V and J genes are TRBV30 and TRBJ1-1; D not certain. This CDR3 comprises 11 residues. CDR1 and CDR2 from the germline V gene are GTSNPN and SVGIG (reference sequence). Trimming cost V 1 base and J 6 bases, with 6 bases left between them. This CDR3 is CAWSERAEAFF. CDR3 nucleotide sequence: TGTGCCTGGAGTGAAAGGGCTGAAGCTTTCTTT.

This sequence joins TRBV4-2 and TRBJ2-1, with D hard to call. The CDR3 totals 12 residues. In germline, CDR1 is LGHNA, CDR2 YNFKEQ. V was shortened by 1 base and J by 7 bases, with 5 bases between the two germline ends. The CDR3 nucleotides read TGTGCCAGCAGCCAAGCGGTGAATGAGCAGTTCTTC. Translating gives CASSQAVNEQFF.

The CDR3 protein is CASSFTGGSGTEAFF. The CDR3 DNA follows: TGTGCCAGCAGTTTCACAGGGGGGTCGGGCACTGAAGCTTTCTTT. V usage is TRBV27 and J usage is TRBJ1-1; TRBD1 agrees at 8 bases. In germline, CDR1 is MNHEY, CDR2 SMNVEV (reference sequence). CDR3 length: 15 residues. V was pared by 3 bases and J by 4 bases, with 7 bases of the junction left unmatched.

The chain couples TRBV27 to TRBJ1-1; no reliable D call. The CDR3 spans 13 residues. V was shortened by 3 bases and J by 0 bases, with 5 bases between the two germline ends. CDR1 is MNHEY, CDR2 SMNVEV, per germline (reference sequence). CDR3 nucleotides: TGTGCCAGCAGTTTTTACCTGAACACTGAAGCTTTCTTT. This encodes CASSFYLNTEAFF.

CDR3 nucleotide sequence: TGTGCCAGCAGCCGCGGGACAGGGAAAGGGGCAGATACGCAGTATTTT. This codes for CASSRGTGKGADTQYF. The V gene is TRBV11-1, the J gene TRBJ2-3, with 9 bases fitting TRBD1. Germline V gives CDR1 SGHAT, CDR2 FQDESV (reference sequence). The V and J ends lost 5 bases and 4 bases, in that order; junction bases with no gene match: 10. The CDR3 is made up of 16 amino acids.

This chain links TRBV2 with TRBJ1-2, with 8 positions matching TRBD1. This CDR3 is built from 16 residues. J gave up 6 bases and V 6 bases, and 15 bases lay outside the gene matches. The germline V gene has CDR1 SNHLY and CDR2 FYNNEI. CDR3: CASRDLGQVHLNGYTF. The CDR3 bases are TGTGCCAGCAGGGATCTGGGACAGGTACATCTCAATGGCTACACCTTC.

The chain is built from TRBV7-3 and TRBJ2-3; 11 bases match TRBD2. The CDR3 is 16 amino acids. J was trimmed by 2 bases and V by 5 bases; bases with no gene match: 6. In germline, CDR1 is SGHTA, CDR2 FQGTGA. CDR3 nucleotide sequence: TGTGCCAGCAGCCGACTAGCGGGACTGCCCACAGATACGCAGTATTTT. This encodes CASSRLAGLPTDTQYF.

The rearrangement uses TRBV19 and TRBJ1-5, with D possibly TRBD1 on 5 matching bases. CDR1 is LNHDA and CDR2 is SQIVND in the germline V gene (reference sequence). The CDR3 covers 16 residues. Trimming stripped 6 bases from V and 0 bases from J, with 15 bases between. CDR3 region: CASRSTASYSNQPQHF. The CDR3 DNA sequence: TGTGCCAGTAGATCGACAGCTTCCTATAGCAATCAGCCCCAGCATTTT.

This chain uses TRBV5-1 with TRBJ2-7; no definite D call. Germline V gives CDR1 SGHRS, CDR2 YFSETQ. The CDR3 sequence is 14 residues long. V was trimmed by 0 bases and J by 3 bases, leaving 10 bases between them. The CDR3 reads CASSLAVALYEQYF. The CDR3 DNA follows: TGCGCCAGCAGCTTGGCAGTAGCCCTCTACGAGCAGTACTTC. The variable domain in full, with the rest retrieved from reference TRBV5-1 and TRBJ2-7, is KAGVTQTPRYLIKTRGQQVTLSCSPISGHRSVSWYQQTPGQGLQFLFEYFSETQRNKGNFPGRFSGRQFSNSRSEMNVSTLELGDSALYLCASSLAVALYEQYFGPGTRLTVT.

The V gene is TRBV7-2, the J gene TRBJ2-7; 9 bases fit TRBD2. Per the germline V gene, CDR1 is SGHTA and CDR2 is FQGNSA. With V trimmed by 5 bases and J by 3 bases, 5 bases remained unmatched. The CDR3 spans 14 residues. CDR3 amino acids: CASSPGLAFYEQYF. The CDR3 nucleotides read TGTGCCAGCAGCCCGGGACTAGCCTTCTACGAGCAGTACTTC. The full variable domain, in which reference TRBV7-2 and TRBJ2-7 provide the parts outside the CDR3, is GAGVSQSPSNKVTEKGKDVELRCDPISGHTALYWYRQSLGQGLEFLIYFQGNSAPDKSGLPSDRFSAERTGGSVSTLTIQRTQQEDSAVYLCASSPGLAFYEQYFGPGTRLTVT.

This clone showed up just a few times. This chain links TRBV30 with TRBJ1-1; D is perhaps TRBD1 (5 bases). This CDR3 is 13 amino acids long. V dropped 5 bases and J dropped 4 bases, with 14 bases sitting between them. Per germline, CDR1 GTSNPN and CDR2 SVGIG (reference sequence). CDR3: CAWGPGLGTEAFF. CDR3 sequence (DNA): TGTGCCTGGGGGCCAGGGCTGGGCACTGAAGCTTTCTTT.

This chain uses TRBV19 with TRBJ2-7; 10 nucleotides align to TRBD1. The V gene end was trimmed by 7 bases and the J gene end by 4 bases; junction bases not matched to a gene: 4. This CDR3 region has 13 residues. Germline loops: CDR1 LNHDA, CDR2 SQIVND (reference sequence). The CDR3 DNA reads TGTGCCAGTAAGGGGACAGGGGTTTACGAGCAGTACTTC. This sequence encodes CASKGTGVYEQYF.

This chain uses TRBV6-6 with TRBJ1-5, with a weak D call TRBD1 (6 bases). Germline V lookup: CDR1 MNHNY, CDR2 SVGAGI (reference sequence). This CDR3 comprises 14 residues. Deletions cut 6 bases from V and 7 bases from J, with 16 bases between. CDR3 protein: CASRGFGGQQPQHF. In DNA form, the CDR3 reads TGTGCCAGCAGAGGCTTCGGGGGCCAACAGCCCCAGCATTTT.

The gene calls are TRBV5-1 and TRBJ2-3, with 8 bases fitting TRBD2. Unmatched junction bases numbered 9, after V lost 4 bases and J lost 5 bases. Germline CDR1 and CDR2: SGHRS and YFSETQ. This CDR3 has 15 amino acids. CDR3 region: CASSPGVAGRDTQYF. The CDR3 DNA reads TGCGCCAGCAGCCCGGGAGTAGCGGGAAGAGATACGCAGTATTTT.

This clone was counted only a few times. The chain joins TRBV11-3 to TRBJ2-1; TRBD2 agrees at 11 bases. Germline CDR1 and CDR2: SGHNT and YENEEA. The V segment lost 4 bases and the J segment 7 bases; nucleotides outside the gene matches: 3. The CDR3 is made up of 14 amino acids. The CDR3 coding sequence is TGTGCCAGCAGCTGGGCTAGCGGGAGGAATGAGCAGTTCTTC. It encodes CASSWASGRNEQFF.

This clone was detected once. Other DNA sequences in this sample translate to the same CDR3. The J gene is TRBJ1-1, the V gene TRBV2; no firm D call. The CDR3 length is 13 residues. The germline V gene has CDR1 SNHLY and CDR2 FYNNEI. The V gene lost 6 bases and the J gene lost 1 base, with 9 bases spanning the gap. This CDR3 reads CASSEDGNTEAFF. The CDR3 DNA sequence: TGTGCCAGCAGCGAGGACGGGAACACTGAAGCTTTCTTT. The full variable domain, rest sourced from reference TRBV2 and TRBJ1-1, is EPEVTQTPSHQVTQMGQEVILRCVPISNHLYFYWYRQILGQKVEFLVSFYNNEISEKSEIFDDQFSVERPDGSNFTLKIRSTKLEDSAMYFCASSEDGNTEAFFGQGTRLTVV.

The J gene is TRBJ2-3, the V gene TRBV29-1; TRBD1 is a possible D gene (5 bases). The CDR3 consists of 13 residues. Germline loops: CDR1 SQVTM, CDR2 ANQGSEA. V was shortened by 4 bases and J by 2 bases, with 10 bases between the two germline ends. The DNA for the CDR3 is TGCAGCGTTGCAAGACAGACCACAGATACGCAGTATTTT. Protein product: CSVARQTTDTQYF.

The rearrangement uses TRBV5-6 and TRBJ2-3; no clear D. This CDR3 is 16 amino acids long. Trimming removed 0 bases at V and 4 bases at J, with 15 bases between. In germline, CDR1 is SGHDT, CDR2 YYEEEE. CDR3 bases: TGTGCCAGCAGCTTGGACGGCGGAAGGTGGGCAGATACGCAGTATTTT. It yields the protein CASSLDGGRWADTQYF.

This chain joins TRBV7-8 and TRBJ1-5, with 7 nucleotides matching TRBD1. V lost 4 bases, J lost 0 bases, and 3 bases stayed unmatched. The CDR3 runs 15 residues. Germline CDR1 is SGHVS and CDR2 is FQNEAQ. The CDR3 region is CASSSTGYSNQPQHF. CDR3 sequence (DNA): TGTGCCAGCAGCTCGACAGGGTATAGCAATCAGCCCCAGCATTTT.

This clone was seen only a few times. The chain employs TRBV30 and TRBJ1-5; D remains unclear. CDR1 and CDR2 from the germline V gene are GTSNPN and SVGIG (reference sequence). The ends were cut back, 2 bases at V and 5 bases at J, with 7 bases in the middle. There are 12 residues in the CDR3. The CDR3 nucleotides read TGTGCCTGGAGTCTCGGGGATCAGCCCCAGCATTTT. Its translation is CAWSLGDQPQHF.

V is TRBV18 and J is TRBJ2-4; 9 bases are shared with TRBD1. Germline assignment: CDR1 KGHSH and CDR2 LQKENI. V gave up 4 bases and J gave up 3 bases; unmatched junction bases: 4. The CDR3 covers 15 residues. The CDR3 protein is CASSLGQGRKNIQYF. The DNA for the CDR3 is TGTGCCAGCTCACTAGGACAGGGGCGCAAAAACATTCAGTACTTC.

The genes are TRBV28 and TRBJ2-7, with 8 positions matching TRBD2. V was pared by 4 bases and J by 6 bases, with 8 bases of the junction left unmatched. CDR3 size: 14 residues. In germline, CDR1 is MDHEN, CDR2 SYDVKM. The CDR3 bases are TGTGCCAGCAGTTCTCTTAGCGGGAAAGGCGAGCAGTACTTC. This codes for CASSSLSGKGEQYF.

CDR3 protein: CASRGLAGYYNEQFF. As DNA, the CDR3 is TGTGCCAGCAGGGGACTAGCGGGATACTACAATGAGCAGTTCTTC. The J gene is TRBJ2-1, the V gene TRBV6-5; TRBD2 matches at 13 bases. With V trimmed by 6 bases and J by 3 bases, 2 bases remained unmatched. Germline V lookup: CDR1 MNHEY, CDR2 SVGAGI. This CDR3 has 15 amino acids.

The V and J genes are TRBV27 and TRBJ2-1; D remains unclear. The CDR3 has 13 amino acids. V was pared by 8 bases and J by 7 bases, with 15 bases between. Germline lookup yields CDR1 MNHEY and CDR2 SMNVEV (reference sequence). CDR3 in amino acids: CASSRWNTNEQFF. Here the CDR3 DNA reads TGTGCCAGCTCCCGTTGGAACACGAATGAGCAGTTCTTC.

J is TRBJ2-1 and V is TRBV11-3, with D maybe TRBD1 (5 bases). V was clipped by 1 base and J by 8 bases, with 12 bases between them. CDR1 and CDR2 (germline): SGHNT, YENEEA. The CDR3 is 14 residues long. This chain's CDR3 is CASSLGQGIDEQFF. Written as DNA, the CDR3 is TGTGCCAGCAGCTTAGGTCAGGGTATAGATGAGCAGTTCTTC.